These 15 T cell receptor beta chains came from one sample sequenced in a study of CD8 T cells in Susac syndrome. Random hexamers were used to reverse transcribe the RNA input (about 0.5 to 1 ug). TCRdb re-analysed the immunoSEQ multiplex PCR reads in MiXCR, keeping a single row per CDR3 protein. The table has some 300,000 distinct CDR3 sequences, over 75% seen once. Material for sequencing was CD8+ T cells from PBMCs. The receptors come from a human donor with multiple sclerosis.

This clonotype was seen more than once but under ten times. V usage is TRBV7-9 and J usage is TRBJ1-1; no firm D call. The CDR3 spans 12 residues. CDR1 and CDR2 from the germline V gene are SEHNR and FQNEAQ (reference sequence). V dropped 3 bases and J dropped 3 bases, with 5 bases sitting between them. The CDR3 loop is CASSFGDTEAFF. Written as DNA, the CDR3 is TGTGCCAGCAGCTTCGGGGACACTGAAGCTTTCTTT.

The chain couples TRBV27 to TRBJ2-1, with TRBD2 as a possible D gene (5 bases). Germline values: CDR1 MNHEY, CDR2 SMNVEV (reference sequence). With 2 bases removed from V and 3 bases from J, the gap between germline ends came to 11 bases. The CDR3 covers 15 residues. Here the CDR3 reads CASSLGVANYNEQFF. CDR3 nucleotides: TGTGCCAGCAGTTTAGGGGTAGCGAACTACAATGAGCAGTTCTTC.

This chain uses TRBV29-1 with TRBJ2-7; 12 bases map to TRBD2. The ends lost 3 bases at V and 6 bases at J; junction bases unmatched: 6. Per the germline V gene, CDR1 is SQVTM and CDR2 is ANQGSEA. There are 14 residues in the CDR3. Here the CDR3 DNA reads TGCAGCGTTGATACGGGACTAGCGGGCTCCGAGCAGTACTTC. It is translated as CSVDTGLAGSEQYF.

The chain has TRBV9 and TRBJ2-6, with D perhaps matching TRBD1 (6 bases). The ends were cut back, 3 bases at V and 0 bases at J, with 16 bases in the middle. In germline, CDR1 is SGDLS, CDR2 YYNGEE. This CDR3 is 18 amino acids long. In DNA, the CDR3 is TGTGCCAGCAGCGATGACAGGTCACGGATCTCTGGGGCCAACGTCCTGACTTTC. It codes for CASSDDRSRISGANVLTF. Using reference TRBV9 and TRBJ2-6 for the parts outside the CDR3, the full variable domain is DSGVTQTPKHLITATGQRVTLRCSPRSGDLSVYWYQQSLDQGLQFLIQYYNGEERAKGNILERFSAQQFPDLHSELNLSSLELGDSALYFCASSDDRSRISGANVLTFGAGSRLTVL.

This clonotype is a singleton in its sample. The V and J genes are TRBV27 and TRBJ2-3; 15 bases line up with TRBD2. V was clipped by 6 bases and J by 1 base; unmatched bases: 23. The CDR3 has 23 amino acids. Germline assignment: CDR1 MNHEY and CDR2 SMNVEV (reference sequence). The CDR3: CASSSLGLAGGYGSELGTDTQYF. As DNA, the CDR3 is TGTGCCAGCAGCTCACTAGGACTAGCGGGAGGGTACGGCTCTGAATTGGGCACAGATACGCAGTATTTT.

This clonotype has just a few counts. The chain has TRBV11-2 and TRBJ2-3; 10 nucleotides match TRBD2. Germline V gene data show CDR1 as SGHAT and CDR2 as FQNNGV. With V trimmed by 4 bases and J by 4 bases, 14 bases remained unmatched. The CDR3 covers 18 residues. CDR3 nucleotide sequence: TGTGCCAGCAGCTCGCCAGAGCGGGAGGGCCAATTTGCAGATACGCAGTATTTT. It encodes CASSSPEREGQFADTQYF.

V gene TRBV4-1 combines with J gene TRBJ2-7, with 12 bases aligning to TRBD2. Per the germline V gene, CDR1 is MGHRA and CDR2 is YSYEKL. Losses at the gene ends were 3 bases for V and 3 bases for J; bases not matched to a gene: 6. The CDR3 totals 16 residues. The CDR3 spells CASSQGTSGFYYEQYF. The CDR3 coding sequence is TGCGCCAGCAGCCAGGGGACTAGCGGGTTCTACTACGAGCAGTACTTC.

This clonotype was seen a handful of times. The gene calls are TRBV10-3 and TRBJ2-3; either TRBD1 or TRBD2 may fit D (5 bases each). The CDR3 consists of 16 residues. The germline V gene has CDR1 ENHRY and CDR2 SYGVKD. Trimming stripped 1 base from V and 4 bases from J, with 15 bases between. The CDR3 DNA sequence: TGTGCCATCAGTGAGTTGGGGGAGATGGTCGCAGATACGCAGTATTTT. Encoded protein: CAISELGEMVADTQYF.

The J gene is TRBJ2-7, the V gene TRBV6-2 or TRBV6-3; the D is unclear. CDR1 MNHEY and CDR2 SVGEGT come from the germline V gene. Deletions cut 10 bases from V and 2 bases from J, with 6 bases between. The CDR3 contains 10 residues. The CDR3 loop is CATGPYEQYF. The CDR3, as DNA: TGTGCCACCGGACCCTACGAGCAGTACTTC.

The CDR3 DNA sequence: TGTGCCAGCAGTTTAACCGAGGGGGGACCCTACAATGAGCAGTTCTTC. Translated, it gives CASSLTEGGPYNEQFF. The chain recombines TRBV12-3 or TRBV12-4 with TRBJ2-1; perhaps D is TRBD1 or TRBD2 (6 bases each). This CDR3 has 16 residues. V gave up 2 bases and J gave up 2 bases, with 13 bases separating them.

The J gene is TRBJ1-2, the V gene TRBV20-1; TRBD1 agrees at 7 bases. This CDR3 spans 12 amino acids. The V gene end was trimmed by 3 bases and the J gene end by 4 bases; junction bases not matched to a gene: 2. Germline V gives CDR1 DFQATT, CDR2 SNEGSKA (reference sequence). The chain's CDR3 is CSASRDSYGYTF. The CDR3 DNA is TGCAGTGCTAGCCGGGACAGCTATGGCTACACCTTC.

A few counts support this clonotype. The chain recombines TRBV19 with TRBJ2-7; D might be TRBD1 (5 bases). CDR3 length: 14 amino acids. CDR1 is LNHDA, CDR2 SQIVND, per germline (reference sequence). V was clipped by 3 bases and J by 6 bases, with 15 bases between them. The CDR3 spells CASSIDRATFEQYF. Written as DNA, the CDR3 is TGTGCCAGTAGTATCGACAGAGCAACGTTCGAGCAGTACTTC.

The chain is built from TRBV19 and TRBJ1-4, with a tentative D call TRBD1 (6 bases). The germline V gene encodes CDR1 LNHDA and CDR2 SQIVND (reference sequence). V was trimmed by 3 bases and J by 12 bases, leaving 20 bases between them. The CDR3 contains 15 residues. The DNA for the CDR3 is TGTGCCAGTAGTATGTGGGGACAAGGAGGAGTGGAACTGTTTTTT. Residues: CASSMWGQGGVELFF.

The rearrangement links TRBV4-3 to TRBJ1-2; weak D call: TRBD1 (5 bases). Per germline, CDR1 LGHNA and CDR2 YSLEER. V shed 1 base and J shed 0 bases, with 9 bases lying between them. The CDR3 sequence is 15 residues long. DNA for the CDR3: TGCGCCAGCAGCCAAGGCGGACACTCTAACTATGGCTACACCTTC. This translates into CASSQGGHSNYGYTF.

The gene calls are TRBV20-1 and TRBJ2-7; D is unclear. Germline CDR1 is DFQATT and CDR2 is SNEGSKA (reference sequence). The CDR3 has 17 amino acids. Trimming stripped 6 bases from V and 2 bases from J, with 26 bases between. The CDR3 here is CSARISSGQASPYEQYF. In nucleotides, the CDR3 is TGCAGTGCCCGAATTTCATCAGGCCAGGCTTCGCCCTACGAGCAGTACTTC.